The T cell receptor beta chain under discussion was sequenced for a study of neurological immune-mediated disorders. The table lists this clonotype with many counts. CDR1 and CDR2 from the germline V gene are SEHNR and FQNEAQ (reference sequence). The V and J ends lost 5 bases and 3 bases, in that order; junction bases with no gene match: 7. CDR3 length equals 15 residues. A 10-nucleotide random UMI tagged transcripts in template-switch 5'RACE cDNA synthesis. TCRdb fed the 5' RACE reads into MiXCR, producing one record per CDR3 protein. Counted here are tens of thousands of distinct CDR3 sequences, about 2.5% occurring once; the ten biggest clones make up 0.9% to 1.4%.

The rearrangement links TRBV7-9 to TRBJ1-1; 9 bases are shared with TRBD1. The sample taken for sequencing was PBMCs. This sequence was found in a woman in her 30s with multiple sclerosis. The CDR3 DNA reads TGTGCCAGCAGCCTCGGACAGGGGACTCACACTGAAGCTTTCTTT. This sequence encodes CASSLGQGTHTEAFF.